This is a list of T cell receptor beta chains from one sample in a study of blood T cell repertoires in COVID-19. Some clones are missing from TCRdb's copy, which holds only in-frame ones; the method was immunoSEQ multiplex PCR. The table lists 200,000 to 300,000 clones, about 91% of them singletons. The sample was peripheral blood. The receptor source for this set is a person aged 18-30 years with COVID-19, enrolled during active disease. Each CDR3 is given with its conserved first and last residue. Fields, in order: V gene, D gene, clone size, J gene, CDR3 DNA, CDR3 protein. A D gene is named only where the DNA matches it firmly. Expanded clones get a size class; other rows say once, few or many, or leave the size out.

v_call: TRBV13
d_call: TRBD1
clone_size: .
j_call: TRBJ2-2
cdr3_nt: TGTGCCAGCAGCCGACAGGGCACCGGGGAGCTGTTTTTT
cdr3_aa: CASSRQGTGELFF

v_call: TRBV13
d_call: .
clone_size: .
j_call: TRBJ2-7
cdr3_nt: TGTGCCAGCAGCTTAGGAGGGGACGAGCAGTACTTC
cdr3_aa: CASSLGGDEQYF

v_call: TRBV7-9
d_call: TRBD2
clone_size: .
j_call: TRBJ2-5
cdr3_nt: TGTGCCAGCAGCCAAAGACTAGCATTACAAGAGACCCAGTACTTC
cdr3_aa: CASSQRLALQETQYF

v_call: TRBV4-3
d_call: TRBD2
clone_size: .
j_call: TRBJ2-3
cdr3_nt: TGCGCCAGCAGCCAAGATCAGGTCACGACAGGACTAGCGGGGACAGATACGCAGTATTTT
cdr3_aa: CASSQDQVTTGLAGTDTQYF

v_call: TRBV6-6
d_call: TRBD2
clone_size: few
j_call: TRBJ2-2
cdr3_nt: TGTGCCAGCAGGACTAGCGGGAGGGTGGGGGAGCTGTTTTTT
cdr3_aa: CASRTSGRVGELFF

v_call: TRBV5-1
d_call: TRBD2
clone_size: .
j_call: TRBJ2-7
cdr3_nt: TGCGCCAGCAAACTAGCGGGAGGTTACGAGCAGTACTTC
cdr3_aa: CASKLAGGYEQYF

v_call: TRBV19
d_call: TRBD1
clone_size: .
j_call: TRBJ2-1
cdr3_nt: TGTGCCAGTAGTATAGGGTCCGGGACAGCACCTTACAATGAGCAGTTCTTC
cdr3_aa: CASSIGSGTAPYNEQFF

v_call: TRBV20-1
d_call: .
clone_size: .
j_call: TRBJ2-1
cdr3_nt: TGCAGTGCTAGTTTTCTCAATGAGCAGTTCTTC
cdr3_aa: CSASFLNEQFF

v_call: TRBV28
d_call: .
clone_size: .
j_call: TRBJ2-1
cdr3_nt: TGTGCCAGCACAACCGGGACTCGGGAGCAGTTCTTC
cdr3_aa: CASTTGTREQFF

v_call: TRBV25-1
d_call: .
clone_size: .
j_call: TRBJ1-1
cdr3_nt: TGTGCCAGCTCTCAGGGGCTTACTGAAGCTTTCTTT
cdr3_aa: CASSQGLTEAFF

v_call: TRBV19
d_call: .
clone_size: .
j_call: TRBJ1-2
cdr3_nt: TGTGCCAGTAGTTGGACAAGCTATGGCTACACCTTC
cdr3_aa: CASSWTSYGYTF

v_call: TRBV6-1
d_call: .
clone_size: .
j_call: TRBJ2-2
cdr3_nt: TGTGCCAGCAGTGAAGCGCGACTCACCGGGGAGCTGTTTTTT
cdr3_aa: CASSEARLTGELFF

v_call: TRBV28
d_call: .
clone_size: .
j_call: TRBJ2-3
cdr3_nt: TGTGCCAGCAGCCTGAGTGGACAGTACACAGATACGCAGTATTTT
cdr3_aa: CASSLSGQYTDTQYF

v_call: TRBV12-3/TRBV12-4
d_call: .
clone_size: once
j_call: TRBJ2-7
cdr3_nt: TGTGCCAGCAGTTCACCGGACAGCTACGAGCAGTACTTC
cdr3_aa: CASSSPDSYEQYF

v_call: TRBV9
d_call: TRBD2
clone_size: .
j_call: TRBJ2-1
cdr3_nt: TGTGCCAGCAGCGTCCCGGGAGGGTACAATGAGCAGTTCTTC
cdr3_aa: CASSVPGGYNEQFF

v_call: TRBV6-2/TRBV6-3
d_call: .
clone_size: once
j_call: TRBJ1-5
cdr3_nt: TGTGCCAGCAGTTACCTACCAACTAATCAGCCCCAGCATTTT
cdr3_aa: CASSYLPTNQPQHF

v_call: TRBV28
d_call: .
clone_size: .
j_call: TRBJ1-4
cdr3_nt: TGTGCCAGCAGCAGAACAGGTTCCCTTAATGAAAAACTGTTTTTT
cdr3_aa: CASSRTGSLNEKLFF

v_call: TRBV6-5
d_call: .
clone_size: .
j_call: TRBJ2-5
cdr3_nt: TGTGCCAGCAGAAGACTAGAGACCCAGTACTTC
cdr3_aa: CASRRLETQYF

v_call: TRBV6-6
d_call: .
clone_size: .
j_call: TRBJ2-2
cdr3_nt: TGTGCCAGCAGTCCACAACGGGACTCGACCCTCGGCGGGGAGCTGTTTTTT
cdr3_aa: CASSPQRDSTLGGELFF

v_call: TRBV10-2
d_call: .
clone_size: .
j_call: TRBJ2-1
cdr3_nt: TGCGCCAGCAGTGCGGCCAGGAACCGGGAGCAGTTCTTC
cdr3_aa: CASSAARNREQFF

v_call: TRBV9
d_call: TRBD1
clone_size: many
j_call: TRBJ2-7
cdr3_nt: TGTGCCAGCAGCGCTACCGGGACAGGCCACTACGAGCAGTACTTC
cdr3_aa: CASSATGTGHYEQYF

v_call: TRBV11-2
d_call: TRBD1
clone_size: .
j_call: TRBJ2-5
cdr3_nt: TGTGCCAGCAGCTTAGATCTACAGGGGGAGACCCAGTACTTC
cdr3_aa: CASSLDLQGETQYF

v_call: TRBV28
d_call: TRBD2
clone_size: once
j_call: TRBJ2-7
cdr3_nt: TGTGCCAGCAGTTTGACCTTGGGACTAGCGGAATTAAAATCCTACGAGCAGTACTTC
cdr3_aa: CASSLTLGLAELKSYEQYF

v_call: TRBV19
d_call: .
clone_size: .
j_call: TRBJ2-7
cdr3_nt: TGTGCCAGTAGTGACGCGACAAGAGACCACTACGAGCAGTACTTC
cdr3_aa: CASSDATRDHYEQYF

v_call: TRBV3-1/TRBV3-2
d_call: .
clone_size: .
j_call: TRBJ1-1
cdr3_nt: TGTGCCACCTCCCCATCACATTATGGTTTTGAAGCTTTCTTT
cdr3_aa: CATSPSHYGFEAFF

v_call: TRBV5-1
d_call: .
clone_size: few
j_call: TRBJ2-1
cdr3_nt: TGCGCCAGCAGCTTGGGAGCGGGCAGCTCCTACAATGAGCAGTTCTTC
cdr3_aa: CASSLGAGSSYNEQFF

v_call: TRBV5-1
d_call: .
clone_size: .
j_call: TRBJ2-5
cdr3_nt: TGCGCCAGCACACACATTGAAGTACGGGACTTTACCGAAGAGACCCAGTACTTC
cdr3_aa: CASTHIEVRDFTEETQYF

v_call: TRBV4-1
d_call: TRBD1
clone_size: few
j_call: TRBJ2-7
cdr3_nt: TGCGCCAGCAGCCAACCGGGACAGTTCTACGAGCAGTACTTC
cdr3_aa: CASSQPGQFYEQYF

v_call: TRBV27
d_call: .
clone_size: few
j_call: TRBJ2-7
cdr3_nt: TGTGCCAGCCGTTCGGATTGGGGGCACGAGCAGTACTTC
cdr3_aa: CASRSDWGHEQYF

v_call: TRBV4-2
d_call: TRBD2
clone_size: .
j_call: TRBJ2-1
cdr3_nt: TGTGCCAGCAGCCAAGATAGCGGGTCCTACAATGAGCAGTTCTTC
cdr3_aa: CASSQDSGSYNEQFF

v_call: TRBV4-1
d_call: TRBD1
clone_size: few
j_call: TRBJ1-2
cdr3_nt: TGCGCCAGCAGCCAAGAGGGGACAGGGCGGTATGGCTACACCTTC
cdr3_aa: CASSQEGTGRYGYTF

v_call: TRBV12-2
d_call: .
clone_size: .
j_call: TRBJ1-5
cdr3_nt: TGTGCAAGTCGCTTAGCGAGCACTGCCCCCCCAGGGTCGGGCAATCAGCCCCAGCATTTT
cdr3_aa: CASRLASTAPPGSGNQPQHF

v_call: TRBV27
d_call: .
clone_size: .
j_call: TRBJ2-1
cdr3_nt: TGTGCCAGCAGCCGCCGACTCTACAATGAGCAGTTCTTC
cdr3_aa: CASSRRLYNEQFF

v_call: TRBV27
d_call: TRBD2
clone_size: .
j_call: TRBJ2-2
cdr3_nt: TGTGCCAGCAGTTTAGCGGGGGGCGACACCGGGGAGCTGTTTTTT
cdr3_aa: CASSLAGGDTGELFF

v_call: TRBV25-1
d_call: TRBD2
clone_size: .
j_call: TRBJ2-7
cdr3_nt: TGTGCCAGCAGTTGGCGGGAGCACTCCGAGCAGTACTTC
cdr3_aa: CASSWREHSEQYF

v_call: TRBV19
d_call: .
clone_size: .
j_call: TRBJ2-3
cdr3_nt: TGTGCCAGTAGTATTTCCGCGGCGGTGACAGATACGCAGTATTTT
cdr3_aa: CASSISAAVTDTQYF

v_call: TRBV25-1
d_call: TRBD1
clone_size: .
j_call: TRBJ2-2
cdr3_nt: TGTGCCAGCAGTGAACAGGGGGCCACCGGGGAGCTGTTTTTT
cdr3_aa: CASSEQGATGELFF

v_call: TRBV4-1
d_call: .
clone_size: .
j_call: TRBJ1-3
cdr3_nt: TGCGCCAGCAGCCAGGGAACAGGGTCTGGATCTGGAAACACCATATATTTT
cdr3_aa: CASSQGTGSGSGNTIYF

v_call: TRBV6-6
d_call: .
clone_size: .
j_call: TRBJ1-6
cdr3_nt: TGTGCCAGCAGTTACTCGTCAGTCAACTATAATTCACCCCTCCACTTT
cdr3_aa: CASSYSSVNYNSPLHF

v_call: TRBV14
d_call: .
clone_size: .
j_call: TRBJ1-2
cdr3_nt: TGTGCCAGCAGCCAAGATCCCTACTATGGCTACACCTTC
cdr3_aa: CASSQDPYYGYTF

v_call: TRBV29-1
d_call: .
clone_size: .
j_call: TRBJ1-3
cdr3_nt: TGCAGCGTTGCCCCCCCGGAGGCTGGAAACACCATATATTTT
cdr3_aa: CSVAPPEAGNTIYF

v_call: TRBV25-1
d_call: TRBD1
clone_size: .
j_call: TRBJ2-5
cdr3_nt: TGTGCCAGCAGCGGCCAGGCAGGGGGCATGGAGACCCAGTACTTC
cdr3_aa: CASSGQAGGMETQYF

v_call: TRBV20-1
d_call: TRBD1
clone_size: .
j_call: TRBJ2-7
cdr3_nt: TGCAGTGCTAGTTCCCACACAGGGGCCGAGCAGTACTTC
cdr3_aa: CSASSHTGAEQYF

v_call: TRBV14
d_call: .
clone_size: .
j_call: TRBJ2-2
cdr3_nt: TGTGCCAGCAGCCTTGTTGGGCATTCGGCGAACACCGGGGAGCTGTTTTTT
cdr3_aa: CASSLVGHSANTGELFF

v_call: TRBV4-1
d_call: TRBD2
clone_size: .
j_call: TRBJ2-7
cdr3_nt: TGCGCCAGCAGCCCACTACAGGGTGGGCTAGCGGGAGGTACCTACGAGCAGTACTTC
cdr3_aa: CASSPLQGGLAGGTYEQYF

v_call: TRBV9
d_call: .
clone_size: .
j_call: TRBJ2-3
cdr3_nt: TGTGCCAGCAGCCCCCCGGGCACAGATACGCAGTATTTT
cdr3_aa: CASSPPGTDTQYF

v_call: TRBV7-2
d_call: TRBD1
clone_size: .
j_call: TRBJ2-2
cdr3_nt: TGTGCCAGCAGCCTAAACGACAGGGCGACCGGGGAGCTGTTTTTT
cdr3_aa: CASSLNDRATGELFF

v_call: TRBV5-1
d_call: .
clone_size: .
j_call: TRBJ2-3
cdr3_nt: TGCGCCAGCAGCTCGCCCGGAGCAGATACGCAGTATTTT
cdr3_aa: CASSSPGADTQYF

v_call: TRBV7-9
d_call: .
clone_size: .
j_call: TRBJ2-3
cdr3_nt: TGTGCCAGCAGCTTCCGGCCCTTGGAGCGGGTCTTATCTGATACGCAGTATTTT
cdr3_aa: CASSFRPLERVLSDTQYF

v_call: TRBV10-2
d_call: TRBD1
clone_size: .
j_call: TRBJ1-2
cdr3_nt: TGCGCCAGCAGTGGCCCGACAGGGAACTATGGCTACACCTTC
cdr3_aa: CASSGPTGNYGYTF

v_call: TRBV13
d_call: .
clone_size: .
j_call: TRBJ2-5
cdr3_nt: TGTGCCAGCAGCTGGGGTGGGGACAAGGAGGAGACCCAGTACTTC
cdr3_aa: CASSWGGDKEETQYF

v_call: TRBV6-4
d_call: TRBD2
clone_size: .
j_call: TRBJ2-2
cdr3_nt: TGTGCCAGCAGTGACGTGGCTAGCGGGAGTCGAAGGAAGCTGTTTTTT
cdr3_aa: CASSDVASGSRRKLFF

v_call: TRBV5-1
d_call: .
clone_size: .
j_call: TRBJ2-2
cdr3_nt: TGCGCCAGCAGCTCTGGACTTACGAACACCGGGGAGCTGTTTTTT
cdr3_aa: CASSSGLTNTGELFF

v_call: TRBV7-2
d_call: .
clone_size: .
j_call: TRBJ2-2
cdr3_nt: TGTGCCAGCAGCTTAGTGCCGCCAGGGGGAGGCACCGGGGAGCTGTTTTTT
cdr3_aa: CASSLVPPGGGTGELFF

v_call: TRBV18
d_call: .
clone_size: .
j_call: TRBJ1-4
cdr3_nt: TGTGCCAGCTCACCTGGTTCCTCGGGGGAAAAACTGTTTTTT
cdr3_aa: CASSPGSSGEKLFF